Following are 5 T cell receptor beta chains from one sample sequenced in a study of a mutant IDH1 vaccine in newly diagnosed glioma. Time point defined: week 35, safety follow-up. It was 300 ug of mutant IDH1 20-mer peptide that made up each vaccine dose, given with topical imiquimod. Measured with immunoSEQ multiplex PCR; TCRdb has only the in-frame clones, and not every one. The table records approximately 60,000 clones, about 74% of them present only once. For these TCRs, the target antigens are not known. The sequences come from PBMCs, collected from a glioma patient whose treatment included an IDH1 peptide vaccine. These receptors were obtained from a man between 45 and 60 years old with glioma.

In its sample, this clone ranks as medium-sized (0.01 to 0.1%). This chain uses TRBV27 with TRBJ2-7; 7 bases are a match to TRBD1. With 4 bases clipped from V and 4 bases from J, the junction kept 7 bases outside the gene matches. Germline CDR1 reads MNHEY; CDR2 reads SMNVEV (reference sequence). The CDR3 runs to 14 residues. CDR3 sequence reads: CASSSGTELYEQYF. CDR3 DNA sequence: TGTGCCAGCAGTTCCGGGACAGAACTATACGAGCAGTACTTC.

The V gene is TRBV28, the J gene TRBJ2-1, with TRBD2 matching 7 bases. Germline CDR1 reads MDHEN; CDR2 reads SYDVKM. The CDR3 is 16 amino acids. With V trimmed by 6 bases and J by 5 bases, 13 bases remained unmatched. The CDR3: CASSRFSGVNHNEQFF. In DNA form, the CDR3 reads TGTGCCAGCAGCCGCTTCAGCGGGGTAAATCACAATGAGCAGTTCTTC.

The V gene is TRBV5-4, the J gene TRBJ2-1, with 15 nucleotides matching TRBD2. Germline V gene lookup returns CDR1 SGHNT and CDR2 YYREEE (reference sequence). The J segment lost 4 bases and the V segment lost 3 bases, leaving 2 bases of the junction unmatched. The CDR3 loop spans 16 amino acids. The chain's CDR3 is CASSSGLAGGYNEQFF. The CDR3 nucleotides read TGTGCCAGCAGCTCTGGACTAGCGGGGGGGTACAATGAGCAGTTCTTC. Together with reference TRBV5-4 and TRBJ2-1, the CDR3 gives the full variable domain: ETGVTQSPTHLIKTRGQQVTLRCSSQSGHNTVSWYQQALGQGPQFIFQYYREEENGRGNFPPRFSGLQFPNYSSELNVNALELDDSALYLCASSSGLAGGYNEQFFGPGTRLTVL.

The gene calls are TRBV29-1 and TRBJ1-2; D might be TRBD1 (6 bases). V was shortened by 2 bases and J by 4 bases, with 11 bases between the two germline ends. The length of the CDR3 is 13 residues. Germline values: CDR1 SQVTM, CDR2 ANQGSEA. CDR3 protein: CSVEQGRIYGYTF. The CDR3 DNA sequence: TGCAGCGTTGAACAGGGGCGGATCTATGGCTACACCTTC.

This chain uses TRBV29-1 with TRBJ1-1; unclear D gene. The CDR3 is made up of 13 amino acids. Germline values: CDR1 SQVTM, CDR2 ANQGSEA. V lost 4 bases to trimming and J lost 1 base, with 10 bases between them. The CDR3 DNA sequence: TGCAGCGTTGGGGAGTGGGGGAACACTGAAGCTTTCTTT. Translating it yields CSVGEWGNTEAFF.